A single sample is the source of the 12 T cell receptor beta chains below, sequenced in a study of blood T cell repertoires in COVID-19. Repertoires were generated with immunoSEQ multiplex PCR, while TCRdb's copy carries only in-frame clones and drops some. Of some 120,000 clones in the sample, less than 95% were seen once. Sequencing was done on a sample of peripheral blood. Source of these receptors: a human donor with active COVID-19. The donor label of this sample is uncertain.

This chain links TRBV28 with TRBJ1-2, with TRBD1 as a possible D gene (6 bases). CDR1 is MDHEN and CDR2 is SYDVKM in the germline V gene. Trimming left V 2 bases short and J 9 bases short, with 19 bases between. CDR3 length: 15 amino acids. The CDR3 here is CASSLPGQGTSSYTF. CDR3 nucleotides: TGTGCCAGCAGTTTACCGGGGCAGGGGACCAGCAGCTACACCTTC.

The table lists this clone with a few counts. The chain couples TRBV3-1 (or the pseudogene TRBV3-2) to TRBJ1-3; 7 nucleotides line up with TRBD1. This CDR3 is built from 13 residues. CDR1 LGHDT and CDR2 YNNKEL come from the germline V gene (reference sequence). Losses at the gene ends were 4 bases for V and 7 bases for J; bases not matched to a gene: 4. CDR3 nucleotides: TGTGCCAGCAGCCCCCGACAGGGCAACACCATATATTTT. Residues: CASSPRQGNTIYF.

The chain joins TRBV10-2 to TRBJ2-7; 8 bases fit TRBD1. The CDR3 covers 16 residues. CDR1 WSHSY and CDR2 SAAADI come from the germline V gene. The V gene end was trimmed by 4 bases and the J gene end by 3 bases; junction bases not matched to a gene: 11. The CDR3 nucleotides are TGCGCCAGCAGTGGAAGGACAGGGTTGTTAATCTACGAGCAGTACTTC. Protein: CASSGRTGLLIYEQYF.

The chain is built from TRBV25-1 and TRBJ2-5, with 8 bases fitting TRBD1. Germline CDR1 MGHDK, CDR2 SYGVNS. This CDR3 contains 16 residues. V gave up 3 bases and J gave up 4 bases; unmatched junction bases: 10. Here the CDR3 reads CASSDPRTGFRETQYF. CDR3 sequence (DNA): TGTGCCAGCAGTGACCCCCGGACAGGGTTTCGAGAGACCCAGTACTTC.

The V and J genes are TRBV25-1 and TRBJ2-3, with 7 bases identical to TRBD1. Germline V gene sequence: CDR1 MGHDK, CDR2 SYGVNS. The V segment lost 2 bases and the J segment 4 bases; nucleotides outside the gene matches: 6. The CDR3 consists of 15 residues. DNA of the CDR3: TGTGCCAGCAGTGAAGGGACAGTGAAGGCAGATACGCAGTATTTT. Its translation is CASSEGTVKADTQYF.

V is TRBV6-4 and J is TRBJ1-3, with 7 bases matching TRBD1. The germline CDR1 and CDR2 sequences are MRHNA and SNTAGT. This CDR3 contains 19 residues. Trimming cost V 9 bases and J 0 bases; bases outside gene matches: 20. The CDR3: CARRPRQGRIPRSGNTIYF. CDR3 in DNA: TGTGCCAGGCGCCCTCGACAGGGCCGAATACCCCGCTCTGGAAACACCATATATTTT.

CDR3 sequence (DNA): TGCGCCAGCAGCCAAGAGTTGACAGGGTCCTACGAGCAGTACTTC. Protein sequence: CASSQELTGSYEQYF. The V call is TRBV4-1, the J call TRBJ2-7, with 7 positions matching TRBD1. The CDR3 is 15 residues long. Per the germline V gene, CDR1 is MGHRA and CDR2 is YSYEKL. Unmatched junction bases numbered 3, after V lost 0 bases and J lost 1 base.

The genes are TRBV5-1 and TRBJ2-5; 8 bases are shared with TRBD2. V lost 0 bases, J lost 2 bases, and 6 bases stayed unmatched. The CDR3 covers 16 residues. Germline lookup yields CDR1 SGHRS and CDR2 YFSETQ. This chain's CDR3 is CASSLAGGGQQETQYF. For the CDR3, the DNA is TGCGCCAGCAGCTTGGCAGGCGGGGGGCAACAAGAGACCCAGTACTTC.

The rearrangement uses TRBV12-3 or TRBV12-4 and TRBJ2-5; D is perhaps TRBD2 (5 bases). The CDR3 runs 13 residues. The V end was cut by 1 base, the J end by 10 bases, with 13 bases between. The CDR3 DNA reads TGTGCCAGCAGTTTAGTGGAACAGCGGCACCAGTACTTC. This sequence encodes CASSLVEQRHQYF.

This clone was picked up a small number of times. The chain combines TRBV7-9 with TRBJ1-4; tentative D call: TRBD1 (6 bases). CDR1 is SEHNR, CDR2 FQNEAQ, per germline (reference sequence). V was pared by 2 bases and J by 7 bases, with 11 bases between. CDR3 length: 14 amino acids. CDR3 protein: CASSLKTGIEKLFF. The CDR3 nucleotides read TGTGCCAGCAGCTTAAAAACAGGGATTGAAAAACTGTTTTTT. Combining the CDR3 with reference TRBV7-9 and TRBJ1-4 gives the whole variable domain DTGVSQNPRHKITKRGQNVTFRCDPISEHNRLYWYRQTLGQGPEFLTYFQNEAQLEKSRLLSDRFSAERPKGSFSTLEIQRTEQGDSAMYLCASSLKTGIEKLFFGSGTQLSVL.

The rearrangement uses TRBV5-6 and TRBJ2-3; the D is unclear. CDR1 and CDR2 from the germline V gene are SGHDT and YYEEEE. V gave up 3 bases and J gave up 4 bases, with 12 bases separating them. This CDR3 contains 14 residues. The CDR3 reads CASSSIVVSDTQYF. CDR3 in DNA: TGTGCCAGCAGCTCCATAGTGGTGTCAGATACGCAGTATTTT.

The chain uses TRBV6-5 and TRBJ2-7; 11 positions match TRBD1. V shed 5 bases, J shed 3 bases, and the junction held 6 bases outside the gene matches. This CDR3 is built from 15 residues. Germline CDR1 MNHEY, CDR2 SVGAGI. The CDR3 loop reads CASSQDRGPYYEQYF. CDR3 DNA sequence: TGTGCCAGCAGTCAGGACAGGGGGCCGTACTACGAGCAGTACTTC.